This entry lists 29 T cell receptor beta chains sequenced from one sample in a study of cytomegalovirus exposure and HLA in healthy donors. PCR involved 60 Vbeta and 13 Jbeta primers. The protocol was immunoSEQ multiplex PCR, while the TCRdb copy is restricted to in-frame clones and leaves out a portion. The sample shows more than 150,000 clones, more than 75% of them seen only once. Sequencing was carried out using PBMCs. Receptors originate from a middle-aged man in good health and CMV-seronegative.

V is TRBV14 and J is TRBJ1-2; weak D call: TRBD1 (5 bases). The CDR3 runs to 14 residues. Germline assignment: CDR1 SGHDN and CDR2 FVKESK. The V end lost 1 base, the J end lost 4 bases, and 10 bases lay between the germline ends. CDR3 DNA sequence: TGTGCCAGCAGCCAAGGCGGCAGGGCCTATGGCTACACCTTC. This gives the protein CASSQGGRAYGYTF.

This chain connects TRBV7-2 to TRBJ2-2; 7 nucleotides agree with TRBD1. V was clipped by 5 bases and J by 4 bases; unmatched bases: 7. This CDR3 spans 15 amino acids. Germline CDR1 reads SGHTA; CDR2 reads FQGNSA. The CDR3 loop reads CASSPGTARTGELFF. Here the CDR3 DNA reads TGTGCCAGCAGCCCCGGGACAGCCCGCACCGGGGAGCTGTTTTTT.

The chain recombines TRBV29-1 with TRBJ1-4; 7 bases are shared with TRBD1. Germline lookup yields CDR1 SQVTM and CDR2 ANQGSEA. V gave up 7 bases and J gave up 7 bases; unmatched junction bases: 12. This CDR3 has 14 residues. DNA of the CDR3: TGCAGCGCCAGGGAAGACAGGGTAACTGAAAAACTGTTTTTT. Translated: CSAREDRVTEKLFF.

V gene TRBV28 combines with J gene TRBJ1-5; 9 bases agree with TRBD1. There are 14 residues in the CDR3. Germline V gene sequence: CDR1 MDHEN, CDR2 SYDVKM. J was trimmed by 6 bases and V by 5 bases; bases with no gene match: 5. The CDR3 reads CASSPGQGIQPQHF. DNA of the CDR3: TGTGCCAGCAGTCCGGGACAGGGTATTCAGCCCCAGCATTTT.

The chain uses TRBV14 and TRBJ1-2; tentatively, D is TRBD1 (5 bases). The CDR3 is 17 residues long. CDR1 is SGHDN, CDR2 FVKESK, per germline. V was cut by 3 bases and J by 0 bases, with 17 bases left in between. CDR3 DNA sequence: TGTGCCAGCAGCCAGACAGACATACGGTTAGCTAACTATGGCTACACCTTC. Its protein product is CASSQTDIRLANYGYTF.

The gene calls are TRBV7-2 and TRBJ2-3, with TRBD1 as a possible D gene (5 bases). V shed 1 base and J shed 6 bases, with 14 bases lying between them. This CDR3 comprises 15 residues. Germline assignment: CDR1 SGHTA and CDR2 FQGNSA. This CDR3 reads CASSLEVVGPDTQYF. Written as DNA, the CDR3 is TGTGCCAGCAGCTTAGAGGTGGTGGGGCCCGATACGCAGTATTTT.

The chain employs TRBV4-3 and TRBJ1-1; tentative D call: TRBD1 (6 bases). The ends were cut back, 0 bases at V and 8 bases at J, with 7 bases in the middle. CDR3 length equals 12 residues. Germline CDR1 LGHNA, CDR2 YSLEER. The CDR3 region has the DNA TGCGCCAGCAGCCAAGAACAGGGAGAAGCTTTCTTT. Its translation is CASSQEQGEAFF.

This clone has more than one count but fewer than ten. The chain's CDR3 is CAWSAGITEAFF. CDR3 DNA: TGTGCCTGGAGTGCCGGTATCACTGAAGCTTTCTTT. This chain connects TRBV30 to TRBJ1-1; no definite D call. The CDR3 loop spans 12 amino acids. Germline CDR1 reads GTSNPN; CDR2 reads SVGIG (reference sequence). The V end was cut by 1 base, the J end by 4 bases, with 7 bases between.

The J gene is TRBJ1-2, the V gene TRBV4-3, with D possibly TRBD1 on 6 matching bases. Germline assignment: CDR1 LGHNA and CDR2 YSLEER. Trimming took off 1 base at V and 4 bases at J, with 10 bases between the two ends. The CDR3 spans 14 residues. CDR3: CASSQALRGYGYTF. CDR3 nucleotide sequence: TGCGCCAGCAGCCAAGCCCTCAGGGGCTATGGCTACACCTTC.

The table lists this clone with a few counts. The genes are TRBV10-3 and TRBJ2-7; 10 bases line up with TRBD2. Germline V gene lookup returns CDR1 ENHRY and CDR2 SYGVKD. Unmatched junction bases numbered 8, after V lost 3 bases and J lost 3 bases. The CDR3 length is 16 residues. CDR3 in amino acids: CAISDLSSGSLYEQYF. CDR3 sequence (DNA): TGTGCCATCAGTGACCTTTCTAGCGGGAGCCTCTACGAGCAGTACTTC.

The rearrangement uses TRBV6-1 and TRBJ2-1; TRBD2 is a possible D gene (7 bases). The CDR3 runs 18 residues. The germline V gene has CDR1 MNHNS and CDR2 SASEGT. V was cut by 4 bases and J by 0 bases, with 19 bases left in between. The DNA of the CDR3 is TGTGCCAGCAGTGGGGGTGGGGGGGGCGGAAGCTCCTACAATGAGCAGTTCTTC. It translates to CASSGGGGGGSSYNEQFF.

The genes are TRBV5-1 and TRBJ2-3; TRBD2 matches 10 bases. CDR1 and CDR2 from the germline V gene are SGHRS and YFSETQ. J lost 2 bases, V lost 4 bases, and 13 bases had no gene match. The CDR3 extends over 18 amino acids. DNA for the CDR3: TGCGCCAGCAGCCGGGGCACTAGCGGGGAAGAATACACAGATACGCAGTATTTT. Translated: CASSRGTSGEEYTDTQYF.

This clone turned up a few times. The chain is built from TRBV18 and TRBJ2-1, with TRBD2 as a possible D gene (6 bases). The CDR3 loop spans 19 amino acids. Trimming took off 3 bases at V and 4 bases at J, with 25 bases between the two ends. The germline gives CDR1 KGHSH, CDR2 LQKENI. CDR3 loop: CASSPLEQLGSAKYNEQFF. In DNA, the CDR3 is TGTGCCAGCTCACCTCTCGAGCAGCTCGGGAGTGCGAAGTACAATGAGCAGTTCTTC.

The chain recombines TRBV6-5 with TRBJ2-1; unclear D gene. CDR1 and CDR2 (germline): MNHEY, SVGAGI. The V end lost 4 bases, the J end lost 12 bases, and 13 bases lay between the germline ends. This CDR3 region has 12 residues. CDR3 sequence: CASSSTPRRQFF. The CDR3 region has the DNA TGTGCCAGCAGTTCAACTCCCCGCCGGCAGTTCTTC.

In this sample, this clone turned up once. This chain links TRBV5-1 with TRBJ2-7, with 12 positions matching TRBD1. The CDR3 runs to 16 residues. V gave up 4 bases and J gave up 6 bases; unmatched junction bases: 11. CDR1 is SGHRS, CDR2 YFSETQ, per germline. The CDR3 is CASSPGQGAAGLEQYF. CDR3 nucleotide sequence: TGCGCCAGCAGCCCGGGACAGGGGGCGGCGGGGCTCGAGCAGTACTTC. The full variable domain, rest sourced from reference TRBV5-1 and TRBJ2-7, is KAGVTQTPRYLIKTRGQQVTLSCSPISGHRSVSWYQQTPGQGLQFLFEYFSETQRNKGNFPGRFSGRQFSNSRSEMNVSTLELGDSALYLCASSPGQGAAGLEQYFGPGTRLTVT.

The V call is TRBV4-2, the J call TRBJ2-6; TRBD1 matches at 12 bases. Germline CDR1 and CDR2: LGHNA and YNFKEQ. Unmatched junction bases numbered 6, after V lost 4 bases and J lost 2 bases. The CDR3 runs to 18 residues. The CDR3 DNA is TGTGCCAGCAGCCTTCCCGGGACAGGGGGCCCTGGGGCCAACGTCCTGACTTTC. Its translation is CASSLPGTGGPGANVLTF.

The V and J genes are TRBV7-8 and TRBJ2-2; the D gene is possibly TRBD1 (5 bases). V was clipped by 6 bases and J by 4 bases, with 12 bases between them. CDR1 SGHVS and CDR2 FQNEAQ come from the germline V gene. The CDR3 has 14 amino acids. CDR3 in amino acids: CASSAGAGTGELFF. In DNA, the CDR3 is TGTGCCAGCAGTGCTGGGGCTGGCACCGGGGAGCTGTTTTTT.

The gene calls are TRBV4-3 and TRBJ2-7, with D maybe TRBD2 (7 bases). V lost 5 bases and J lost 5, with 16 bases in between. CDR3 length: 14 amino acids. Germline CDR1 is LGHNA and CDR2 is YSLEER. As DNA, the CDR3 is TGCGCCAGCAGCTCCCGATGGGGGGGCGACGAGCAGTACTTC. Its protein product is CASSSRWGGDEQYF.

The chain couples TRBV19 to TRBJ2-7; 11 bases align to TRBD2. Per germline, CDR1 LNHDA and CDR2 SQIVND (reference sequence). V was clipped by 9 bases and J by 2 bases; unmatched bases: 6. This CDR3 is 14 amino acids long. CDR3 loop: CASQLAGGAYEQYF. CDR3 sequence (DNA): TGTGCCAGCCAGCTAGCGGGAGGCGCCTACGAGCAGTACTTC.

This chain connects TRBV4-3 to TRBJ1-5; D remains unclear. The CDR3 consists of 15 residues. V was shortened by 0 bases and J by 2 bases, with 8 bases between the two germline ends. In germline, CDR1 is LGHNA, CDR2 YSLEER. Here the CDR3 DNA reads TGCGCCAGCAGCCAAGAGGGCGGGGGCAATCAGCCCCAGCATTTT. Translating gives CASSQEGGGNQPQHF.

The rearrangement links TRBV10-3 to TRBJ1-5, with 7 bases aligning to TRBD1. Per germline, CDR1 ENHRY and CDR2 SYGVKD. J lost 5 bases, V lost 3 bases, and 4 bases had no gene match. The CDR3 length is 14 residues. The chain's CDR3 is CAISDNRGDQPQHF. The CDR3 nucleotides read TGTGCCATCAGTGACAACAGGGGAGATCAGCCCCAGCATTTT.

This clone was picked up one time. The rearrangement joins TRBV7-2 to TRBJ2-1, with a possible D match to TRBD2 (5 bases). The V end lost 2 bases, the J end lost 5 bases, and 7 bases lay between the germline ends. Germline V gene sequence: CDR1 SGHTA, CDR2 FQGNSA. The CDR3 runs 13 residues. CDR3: CASSLRGNNEQFF. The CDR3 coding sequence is TGTGCCAGCAGCTTAAGAGGGAACAATGAGCAGTTCTTC.

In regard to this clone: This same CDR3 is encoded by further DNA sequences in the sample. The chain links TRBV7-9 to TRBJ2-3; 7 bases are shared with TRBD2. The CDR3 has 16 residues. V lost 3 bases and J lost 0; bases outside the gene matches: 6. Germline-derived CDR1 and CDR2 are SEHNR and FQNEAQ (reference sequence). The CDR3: CASSLGRAGSTDTQYF. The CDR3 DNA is TGTGCCAGCAGCTTGGGTAGAGCGGGGAGCACAGATACGCAGTATTTT.

CDR3 protein: CASSYESSGANVLTF. In nucleotides, the CDR3 is TGTGCCAGCAGTTACGAGAGTTCCGGGGCCAACGTCCTGACTTTC. V usage is TRBV6-5 and J usage is TRBJ2-6; D unclear. Per the germline V gene, CDR1 is MNHEY and CDR2 is SVGAGI. V shed 2 bases and J shed 4 bases, with 9 bases lying between them. This CDR3 has 15 amino acids.

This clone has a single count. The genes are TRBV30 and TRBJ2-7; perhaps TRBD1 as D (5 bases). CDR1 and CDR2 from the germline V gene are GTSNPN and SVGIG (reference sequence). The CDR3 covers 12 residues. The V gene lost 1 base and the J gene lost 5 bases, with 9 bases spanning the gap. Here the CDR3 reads CAWSGGANEQYF. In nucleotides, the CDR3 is TGTGCCTGGAGTGGGGGCGCTAACGAGCAGTACTTC.

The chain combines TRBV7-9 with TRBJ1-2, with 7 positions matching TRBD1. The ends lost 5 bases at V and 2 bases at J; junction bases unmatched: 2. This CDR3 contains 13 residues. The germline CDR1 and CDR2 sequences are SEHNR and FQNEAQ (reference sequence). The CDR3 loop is CASSPTGNYGYTF. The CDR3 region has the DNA TGTGCCAGCAGCCCGACAGGGAACTATGGCTACACCTTC.

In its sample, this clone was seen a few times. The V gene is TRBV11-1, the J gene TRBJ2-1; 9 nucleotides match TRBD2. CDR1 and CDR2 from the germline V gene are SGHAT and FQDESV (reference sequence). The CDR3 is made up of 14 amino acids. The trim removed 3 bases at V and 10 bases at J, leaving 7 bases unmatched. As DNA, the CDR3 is TGTGCCAGCAGCTTGGTGCGGGGGGGAGAGGAGCAGTTCTTC. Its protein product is CASSLVRGGEEQFF.

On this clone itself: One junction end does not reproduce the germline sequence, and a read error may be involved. CDR3 nucleotide sequence: TGTGCTAGCAGTTTGAGCGGGAGCTCCTACAATGAGCAGTTCTTC. This encodes CASSLSGSSYNEQFF. V gene TRBV7-7 combines with J gene TRBJ2-1, with 8 bases lining up with TRBD2. Per the germline V gene, CDR1 is SSHAT and CDR2 is FNYEAQ (reference sequence). This CDR3 comprises 15 residues.

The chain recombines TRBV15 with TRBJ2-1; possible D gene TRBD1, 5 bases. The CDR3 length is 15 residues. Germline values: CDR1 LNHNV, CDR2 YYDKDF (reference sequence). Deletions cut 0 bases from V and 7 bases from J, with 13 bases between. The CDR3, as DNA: TGTGCCACCAGCAGAGAGTCAGGGTGGCGTAATGAGCAGTTCTTC. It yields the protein CATSRESGWRNEQFF.